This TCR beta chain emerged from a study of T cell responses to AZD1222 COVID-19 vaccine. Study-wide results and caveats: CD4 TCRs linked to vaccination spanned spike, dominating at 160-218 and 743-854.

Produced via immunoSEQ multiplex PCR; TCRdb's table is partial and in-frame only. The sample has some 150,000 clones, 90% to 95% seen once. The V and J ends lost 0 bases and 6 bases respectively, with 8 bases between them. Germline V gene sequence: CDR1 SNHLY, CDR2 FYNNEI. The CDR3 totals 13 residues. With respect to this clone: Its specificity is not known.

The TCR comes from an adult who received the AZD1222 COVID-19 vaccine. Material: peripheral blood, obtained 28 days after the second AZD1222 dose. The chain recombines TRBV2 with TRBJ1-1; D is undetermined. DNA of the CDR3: TGTGCCAGCAGTGAAGCGCCGGATTCTGAAGCTTTCTTT. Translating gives CASSEAPDSEAFF.